These 27 T cell receptor beta chains originate from one sample sequenced in a study of CD8+CD57+ T cells in acquired aplastic anemia. Investigators profiled TCR beta VDJ and CDR3 from genomic DNA template. One entry per CDR3 protein results from TCRdb running MiXCR on the reads. The table includes nearly 60,000 distinct CDR3 sequences, approximately 50% detected once. Whoever was chosen for sequencing had shown CD8+CD57+ cell expansion by flow cytometry. The sample consisted of sorted CD4+, CD8+, or CD8+CD57+ T cells (not recorded which) from PBMCs. The receptors were sampled from a human donor with aplastic anemia.

This clonotype was counted between two and nine times. This sequence joins TRBV10-3 and TRBJ2-7; D possibly matches TRBD1 or TRBD2 (5 bases each). CDR1 is ENHRY and CDR2 is SYGVKD in the germline V gene. The CDR3 consists of 13 residues. Deletions cut 10 bases from V and 2 bases from J, with 15 bases between. The CDR3, as DNA: TGTGCCACAAAAGTGGAGGACACCTACGAGCAGTACTTC. This translates into CATKVEDTYEQYF.

The chain uses TRBV9 and TRBJ2-3; D ambiguous. V dropped 4 bases and J dropped 0 bases, with 6 bases sitting between them. The germline V gene has CDR1 SGDLS and CDR2 YYNGEE. CDR3 length: 13 amino acids. For the CDR3, the DNA is TGTGCCAGCAGCCAGGACAGCACAGATACGCAGTATTTT. It codes for CASSQDSTDTQYF.

The rearrangement links TRBV7-8 to TRBJ1-2; D perhaps matches TRBD1 (6 bases). Germline V gives CDR1 SGHVS, CDR2 FQNEAQ. There are 12 residues in the CDR3. V dropped 9 bases and J dropped 12 bases, with 20 bases sitting between them. Here the CDR3 DNA reads TGTGCCAGTAGTCCCCCCCGGGGGGCACACACCTTC. Encoded protein: CASSPPRGAHTF.

The rearrangement uses TRBV24-1 and TRBJ1-5; D not certain. Germline CDR1 KGHDR, CDR2 SFDVKD. This CDR3 contains 21 residues. V was clipped by 3 bases and J by 2 bases, with 28 bases between them. The CDR3 DNA is TGTGCCACCAGTGATCGCCCCCCCAGCATGTCACGTGCTTCGGGCAATCAGCCCCAGCATTTT. Translation: CATSDRPPSMSRASGNQPQHF.

In its sample, this clonotype was seen a few times. A much bigger clone sits one base away, suggesting this may be a read error. The chain has TRBV12-5 and TRBJ2-1; weak D call: TRBD1 (6 bases). Germline lookup yields CDR1 LGHNT and CDR2 FRNRAP. The CDR3 length is 16 residues. Written as DNA, the CDR3 is TGTGCTAGTGGTTTGGTACCGTCAGGGGTCGGGAATGAGCAGCTCTTC. Amino acids: CASGLVPSGVGNEQLF.

V usage is TRBV2 and J usage is TRBJ1-1, with D perhaps matching TRBD1 (5 bases). The germline V and J ends were trimmed by 4 bases and 3 bases, with 9 bases remaining between them. The CDR3 runs 13 residues. Looked up from germline, CDR1 is SNHLY and CDR2 is FYNNEI. The CDR3 DNA reads TGTGCCAGCAGTGGGGGACGGGACACTGAAGCTTTCTTT. Translated: CASSGGRDTEAFF. Using reference TRBV2 and TRBJ1-1 for the parts outside the CDR3, the full variable domain is EPEVTQTPSHQVTQMGQEVILRCVPISNHLYFYWYRQILGQKVEFLVSFYNNEISEKSEIFDDQFSVERPDGSNFTLKIRSTKLEDSAMYFCASSGGRDTEAFFGQGTRLTVV.

The chain carries TRBV7-9 and TRBJ1-2; D is possibly TRBD1 (5 bases). The CDR3 contains 13 residues. Trimming cost V 1 base and J 4 bases, with 7 bases left between them. The germline gives CDR1 SEHNR, CDR2 FQNEAQ (reference sequence). Here the CDR3 reads CASSLGGSYGYTF. CDR3 DNA: TGTGCCAGCAGCTTAGGGGGGAGCTATGGCTACACCTTC.

The chain joins TRBV2 to TRBJ1-4, with a possible D match to TRBD1 (6 bases). V was trimmed by 2 bases and J by 5 bases, leaving 12 bases between them. The CDR3 contains 15 residues. Germline CDR1 and CDR2: SNHLY and FYNNEI. CDR3 region: CASSERGERNEKLFF. The CDR3 DNA is TGTGCCAGCAGTGAAAGGGGGGAAAGGAATGAAAAACTGTTTTTT.

Concerning this clonotype: The junction shows a germline mismatch at one end, possibly a read error. This chain joins TRBV15 and TRBJ2-5; 10 nucleotides match TRBD2. There are 13 residues in the CDR3. Germline lookup yields CDR1 LNHNV and CDR2 YYDKDF (reference sequence). The CDR3 DNA reads TGTGCCACCAGCATTAGCGGGGGGCCCCTTACGGGCTTC. As protein: CATSISGGPLTGF.

This clonotype occurred a few times. This rearrangement joins TRBV10-3 to TRBJ1-2; a possible D gene is TRBD1 (6 bases). V lost 1 base, J lost 8 bases, and 20 bases lay in between. The CDR3 sequence is 16 residues long. The germline V gene has CDR1 ENHRY and CDR2 SYGVKD. Here the CDR3 reads CAISELGSKGGSGYTF. CDR3 in DNA: TGTGCCATCAGTGAGTTGGGCTCCAAGGGGGGTTCAGGCTACACCTTC.

With respect to this clonotype: A read error may explain this, as a much larger clone is one base away. The chain employs TRBV5-2 and TRBJ2-1; TRBD1, the D gene given by the table, was not confirmed from the DNA. TRBV5-2 is an annotated pseudogene. This CDR3 is built from 19 residues. CDR3 protein: CASNYRPPGRGRTYNEQFF. CDR3 nucleotides: TGTGCCAGCAACTACCGACCTCCCGGCAGGGGTAGGACCTACAATGAGCAGTTCTTC.

The chain combines TRBV19 with TRBJ1-5, with 10 bases aligning to TRBD1. The V and J ends lost 7 bases and 6 bases, in that order; junction bases with no gene match: 6. The CDR3 has 14 amino acids. The germline V gene encodes CDR1 LNHDA and CDR2 SQIVND (reference sequence). The CDR3 here is CASMGGQGGQPQHF. In DNA, the CDR3 is TGTGCCAGTATGGGAGGACAGGGGGGTCAGCCCCAGCATTTT.

The chain links TRBV7-9 to TRBJ1-2; D uncertain. This CDR3 comprises 15 residues. The germline V gene encodes CDR1 SEHNR and CDR2 FQNEAQ (reference sequence). Trimming removed 7 bases at V and 3 bases at J, with 18 bases between. Here the CDR3 DNA reads TGTGCCAGCACCCCCGAGGTTCACCCGGACTATGGCTACACCTTC. It specifies CASTPEVHPDYGYTF.

As to this clonotype: It may be a read error: a sequence one base away is much more abundant. The gene calls are TRBV4-3 and TRBJ1-5; D unclear. This CDR3 region has 13 residues. Germline CDR1 LGHNA, CDR2 YSLEER. The germline V and J ends were trimmed by 3 bases and 6 bases, with 9 bases remaining between them. CDR3 coding DNA: TGCGCCAGCAGCCATACAAGGACTCAGCCCCAGCATTTT. Encoded protein: CASSHTRTQPQHF.

This clonotype was recorded many times. This chain links TRBV7-9 with TRBJ2-1, with 8 bases identical to TRBD2. V gave up 5 bases and J gave up 7 bases; unmatched junction bases: 7. The germline V gene encodes CDR1 SEHNR and CDR2 FQNEAQ (reference sequence). This CDR3 region has 14 residues. DNA of the CDR3: TGTGCCAGCAGCCCTCGGGGGGGCAGAAATGAGCAGTTCTTC. Translation gives CASSPRGGRNEQFF.

This CDR3 is CATSREMTALNTEAFF. The CDR3 nucleotides read TGTGCCACCAGCAGAGAGATGACGGCACTGAACACTGAAGCTTTCTTT. The rearrangement joins TRBV15 to TRBJ1-1; D is ambiguous. From germline, CDR1 is LNHNV and CDR2 YYDKDF (reference sequence). The CDR3 has 16 amino acids. V was pared by 0 bases and J by 0 bases, with 11 bases between.

The chain uses TRBV5-4 and TRBJ1-2; TRBD1 is a possible D gene (5 bases). Germline V gives CDR1 SGHNT, CDR2 YYREEE (reference sequence). The CDR3 is 12 amino acids. V was trimmed by 4 bases and J by 8 bases, leaving 12 bases between them. The DNA of the CDR3 is TGTGCCAGCAGCAAGCAGGGTTGGGGCTACACCTTC. It yields the protein CASSKQGWGYTF.

The gene calls are TRBV12-3 or TRBV12-4 and TRBJ2-1; no clear D. CDR3 length equals 14 residues. V was pared by 10 bases and J by 0 bases, with 13 bases between. The CDR3, as DNA: TGTGCCACCGTTTTGGGAAGCTCCTACAATGAGCAGTTCTTC. Translating it yields CATVLGSSYNEQFF.

This clonotype was counted between two and nine times. V gene TRBV2 combines with J gene TRBJ2-3; no firm D call. The CDR3 sequence is 11 residues long. Deletions cut 7 bases from V and 4 bases from J, with 6 bases between. Germline lookup yields CDR1 SNHLY and CDR2 FYNNEI. The CDR3, as DNA: TGTGCCAGCACATCGCCAGATACGCAGTATTTT. It is translated as CASTSPDTQYF.

This chain uses TRBV19 with TRBJ1-2, with a weak D call TRBD1 (6 bases). CDR3 length equals 13 residues. Germline V gene sequence: CDR1 LNHDA, CDR2 SQIVND (reference sequence). V was cut by 8 bases and J by 1 base, with 11 bases left in between. The CDR3 sequence: CASGTGFNYGYTF. DNA of the CDR3: TGTGCCAGTGGCACAGGGTTTAACTATGGCTACACCTTC.

The chain links TRBV29-1 to TRBJ1-3; TRBD1 might be the D (6 bases). Trimming cost V 3 bases and J 4 bases, with 10 bases left between them. Germline CDR1 is SQVTM and CDR2 is ANQGSEA. CDR3 size: 13 residues. The CDR3: CSVERQGGNTIYF. CDR3 nucleotides: TGCAGCGTTGAGCGCCAGGGGGGAAACACCATATATTTT.

This clonotype was counted many times. The chain is built from TRBV11-2 and TRBJ2-7; D is uncertain. V was clipped by 0 bases and J by 3 bases, with 12 bases between them. Germline CDR1 is SGHAT and CDR2 is FQNNGV. The CDR3 is made up of 15 amino acids. CDR3 sequence (DNA): TGTGCCAGCAGCTTAGAATTAGGTATCAACTACGAGCAGTACTTC. Translated, it gives CASSLELGINYEQYF.

J is TRBJ2-2 and V is TRBV15; D gene uncertain. Germline V gives CDR1 LNHNV, CDR2 YYDKDF (reference sequence). This CDR3 has 14 residues. Trimming removed 0 bases at V and 5 bases at J, with 7 bases between. The CDR3 spells CATSRDPGTGELFF. The CDR3 DNA reads TGTGCCACCAGCAGAGATCCTGGAACCGGGGAGCTGTTTTTT.

Ten or more counts support this clonotype. The rearrangement links TRBV4-2 to TRBJ2-2, with no clear D. The CDR3 loop spans 13 amino acids. V lost 0 bases to trimming and J lost 7 bases, with 6 bases between them. Germline V gene lookup returns CDR1 LGHNA and CDR2 YNFKEQ. CDR3 sequence (DNA): TGTGCCAGCAGCCAAGATCTTGACGGGGAGCTGTTTTTT. Protein product: CASSQDLDGELFF.

This clonotype was counted only a few times. The chain employs TRBV19 and TRBJ1-2; 8 bases are shared with TRBD1. Germline V gene lookup returns CDR1 LNHDA and CDR2 SQIVND (reference sequence). The CDR3 is 13 amino acids. After removal of 10 bases from V and 6 bases from J, the junction contained 10 bases not matched to a gene. CDR3 bases: TGTGCCACTGAGGACAGGGAAAAGAATGGCTACACCTTC. It translates to CATEDREKNGYTF.

The V call is TRBV7-2, the J call TRBJ2-5; perhaps D is TRBD1 or TRBD2 (5 bases each). Germline CDR1 and CDR2: SGHTA and FQGNSA. V lost 0 bases to trimming and J lost 3 bases, with 11 bases between them. CDR3 length equals 15 residues. Here the CDR3 DNA reads TGTGCCAGCAGCTTAGCTGGGGGTCCGAAAGAGACCCAGTACTTC. Amino acids: CASSLAGGPKETQYF.

V is TRBV7-2 and J is TRBJ1-1; 7 nucleotides match TRBD1. V gave up 7 bases and J gave up 4 bases; unmatched junction bases: 6. There are 13 residues in the CDR3. The germline V gene encodes CDR1 SGHTA and CDR2 FQGNSA. Here the CDR3 DNA reads TGTGCCAGCAACCGACAGGGTCGCACTGAAGCTTTCTTT. Translation: CASNRQGRTEAFF.